This TCR beta chain was documented in a study of blood T cells in healthy people across ages. Background on the study: When template switching was applied, about one barcoded beta molecule was captured per two T cells.

Each donor's blood draw was ten milliliters of peripheral blood. With a J-beta primer mix and a sample-barcoded 5' primer, a second PCR ran about 6 to 11 cycles. TCRdb ran MiXCR on the 5' RACE reads and lists one entry per CDR3 protein. Among 850,000 to 1,300,000 distinct CDR3 sequences listed, around 43% were seen once. The CDR3 has 16 amino acids. Trimming stripped 3 bases from V and 1 base from J, with 16 bases between. CDR1 DFQATT and CDR2 SNEGSKA come from the germline V gene (reference sequence). This clonotype was detected only a few times. The V and J genes are TRBV20-1 and TRBJ2-1; D is uncertain. The clonotype was recovered from a woman aged 60-75 years in good health. The material sequenced was blood. The CDR3 region is CSASGSRRASYNEQFF. In nucleotides, the CDR3 is TGCAGTGCTAGCGGTTCGAGGCGAGCGTCCTACAATGAGCAGTTCTTC.